This T cell receptor (beta chain) came from a study of T cells in Graves' hyperthyroidism and ophthalmopathy. The CDR3 covers 14 residues. The junction had 8 bases not matched to a gene; V was cut back by 7 bases and J by 3 bases. Germline CDR1 reads SGHTA; CDR2 reads FQGTGA. Regions amplified from RNA transcripts were the TCR beta CDR3 regions. In the first-round RT-PCR of the TCR CDR3, the HTBI primer set was used. A single record per CDR3 protein comes from TCRdb applying MiXCR to the multiplex PCR reads. The sample carries about 520,000 distinct CDR3 sequences, roughly 24% recorded once. This clonotype was recorded many times.

The material sequenced was blood. V and J are TRBV7-3 and TRBJ2-7, with 8 bases fitting TRBD1. The clonotype was recovered from a woman aged 25 to 39 with Graves' ophthalmopathy. CDR3 amino acids: CASTRTGKNYEQYF. For the CDR3, the DNA is TGTGCCAGCACCAGGACAGGGAAAAACTACGAGCAGTACTTC.